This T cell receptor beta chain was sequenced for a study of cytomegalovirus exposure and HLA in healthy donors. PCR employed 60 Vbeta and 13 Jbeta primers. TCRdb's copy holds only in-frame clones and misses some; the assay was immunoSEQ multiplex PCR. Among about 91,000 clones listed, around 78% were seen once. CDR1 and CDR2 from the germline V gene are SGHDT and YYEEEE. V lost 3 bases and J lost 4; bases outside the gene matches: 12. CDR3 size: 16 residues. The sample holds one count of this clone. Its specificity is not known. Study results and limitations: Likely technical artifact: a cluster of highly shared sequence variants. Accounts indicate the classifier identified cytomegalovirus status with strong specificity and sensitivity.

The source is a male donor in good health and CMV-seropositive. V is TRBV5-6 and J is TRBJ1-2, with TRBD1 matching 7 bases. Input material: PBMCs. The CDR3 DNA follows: TGTGCCAGCAGCTCAACAAACAGGGGTTTAATCTATGGCTACACCTTC. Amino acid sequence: CASSSTNRGLIYGYTF. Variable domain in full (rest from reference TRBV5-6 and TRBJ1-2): DAGVTQSPTHLIKTRGQQVTLRCSPKSGHDTVSWYQQALGQGPQFIFQYYEEEERQRGNFPDRFSGHQFPNYSSELNVNALLLGDSALYLCASSSTNRGLIYGYTFGSGTRLTVV.